Shown below are 4 T cell receptor beta chains from a single sample sequenced in a study of CD8+CD57+ T cells in acquired aplastic anemia (dated by TCRdb to 2016 to 2018). Sequencing was carried out with an Illumina HiSeq 2000. Genomic DNA was used as template for profiling of TCR beta VDJ combinations and CDR3 sequences. TCRdb reprocessing: public reads trimmed at Q25 with fastp, clones called with MiXCR, in-frame beta chains kept. Under each unique CDR3 protein, matching rows form one entry showing the most common genes and DNA. This sample has approximately 250,000 distinct CDR3 sequences in its table, and approximately 82% of those were observed once. Of the sample, 35% to 50% is held by the ten largest clones. Flow cytometry had shown CD8+CD57+ cell expansion in the patients selected for sequencing. What was sequenced was sorted CD4+, CD8+, or CD8+CD57+ T cells (not recorded which) from PBMCs. These receptors were taken from a human donor with aplastic anemia.

J is TRBJ2-7 and V is TRBV24-1, with D possibly being TRBD2 (5 bases). CDR1 is KGHDR, CDR2 SFDVKD, per germline. CDR3 length equals 16 residues. The CDR3 is CLTSVFDREVAYEQYV. The CDR3 DNA reads as TGTCTCACCAGTGTTTTTGATCGGGAAGTCGCCTACGAGCAGTACGTC.

In this sample, this clonotype turned up once. Sequence at one end of the junction differs from germline and may be a read error. The chain carries TRBV25-1 and TRBJ1-5, with no clear D. Germline-derived CDR1 and CDR2 are MGHDK and SYGVNS. This CDR3 region has 15 residues. Here the CDR3 reads CASSEGKYSNQPQHF. Written as DNA, the CDR3 is TGTGCCAGCAGTGAGGGGAAATATAGCAATCAGCCCCAGCATTTC.

V usage is TRBV7-9 and J usage is TRBJ2-7; the D is unclear. This CDR3 is 13 amino acids long. Germline CDR1 and CDR2: SEHNR and FQNEAQ (reference sequence). CDR3 DNA sequence: TGTGCCAGCAGCTTACACAGAGCCTACGAGAACGATGTG. Translating gives CASSLHRAYENDV.

The J gene is TRBJ1-2, the V gene TRBV2; 8 positions agree with TRBD1. With 5 bases clipped from V and 6 bases from J, the junction kept 11 bases outside the gene matches. This CDR3 region has 15 residues. Germline lookup yields CDR1 SNHLY and CDR2 FYNNEI. The chain's CDR3 is CASSLTGVAEHGYTF. The CDR3 DNA reads TGTGCCAGCAGTTTGACAGGGGTCGCTGAGCATGGCTACACCTTC.